This passage covers 28 T cell receptor beta chains from one sample sequenced in a study of OX40 agonist ivuxolimab in advanced cancers. Here immunoSEQ multiplex PCR was the method, and the copy in TCRdb shows in-frame clones only, minus some. The sample includes roughly 42,000 clones, 86% of them seen just once. Specimen: CD4+ or CD8+ T cells sorted from blood, collected in a trial of the OX40 agonist ivuxolimab. The receptors were gathered from an adult with an advanced solid tumor such as melanoma, head and neck, liver or kidney cancer.

The V call is TRBV6-5, the J call TRBJ2-5; TRBD1 aligns across 10 bases. Germline values: CDR1 MNHEY, CDR2 SVGAGI. The CDR3 has 16 amino acids. V lost 2 bases and J lost 3; bases outside the gene matches: 6. CDR3 in DNA: TGTGCCAGCAGTTACCCCTCGGGACAGGGGAAAGAGACCCAGTACTTC. It encodes CASSYPSGQGKETQYF.

The chain couples TRBV6-5 to TRBJ1-5, with unresolved D. CDR1 and CDR2 (germline): MNHEY, SVGAGI. Deletions cut 6 bases from V and 0 bases from J, with 12 bases between. The CDR3 is 15 residues long. The CDR3 nucleotides are TGTGCCAGCAGCCAAGGAGCTTATAGCAATCAGCCCCAGCATTTT. It codes for CASSQGAYSNQPQHF.

This clone was recorded only once. The genes are TRBV5-6 and TRBJ2-1; 8 nucleotides match TRBD1. This CDR3 region has 16 residues. The germline V gene has CDR1 SGHDT and CDR2 YYEEEE. V lost 0 bases and J lost 4; bases outside the gene matches: 6. The CDR3 nucleotides are TGTGCCAGCAGCTTGGACTTGCAGGGGGCTTACAATGAGCAGTTCTTC. Amino acids: CASSLDLQGAYNEQFF.

The rearrangement links TRBV29-1 to TRBJ1-1, with a tentative D call TRBD1 (5 bases). CDR3 length: 13 residues. V was pared by 7 bases and J by 1 base, with 13 bases between. Germline assignment: CDR1 SQVTM and CDR2 ANQGSEA. CDR3 in DNA: TGCAGCGCCGGGGACGGATGGAACACTGAAGCTTTCTTT. Its translation: CSAGDGWNTEAFF.

V is TRBV4-3 and J is TRBJ1-1; D gene ambiguous. The CDR3 is 14 amino acids. The germline V gene has CDR1 LGHNA and CDR2 YSLEER. Trimming shortened V by 0 bases and J by 4 bases, and 9 bases separated the two germline ends. For the CDR3, the DNA is TGCGCCAGCAGCCAAGACGGGCCCGGCACTGAAGCTTTCTTT. Its protein product is CASSQDGPGTEAFF.

This chain uses TRBV4-1 with TRBJ1-5, with unresolved D. V shed 3 bases and J shed 3 bases, with 9 bases lying between them. CDR1 is MGHRA and CDR2 is YSYEKL in the germline V gene. The CDR3 is made up of 14 amino acids. In nucleotides, the CDR3 is TGCGCCAGCAGCCAGGGGTTACTCAATCAGCCCCAGCATTTT. Translated: CASSQGLLNQPQHF.

The genes are TRBV27 and TRBJ2-7; D is uncertain. Looked up from germline, CDR1 is MNHEY and CDR2 is SMNVEV (reference sequence). V was pared by 6 bases and J by 3 bases, with 15 bases between. This CDR3 has 14 amino acids. The CDR3, as DNA: TGTGCCAGCAGCCTAGGTGGGTCATTCTACGAGCAGTACTTC. It yields the protein CASSLGGSFYEQYF.

Turning to this clone: No conserved phenylalanine or tryptophan ends this CDR3, so it is likely a read error. The genes are TRBV10-2 and TRBJ1-6, with 7 bases matching TRBD1. Germline lookup yields CDR1 WSHSY and CDR2 SAAADI. This CDR3 contains 14 residues. V trimming: 6 bases; J trimming: 2 bases; junction bases outside the gene matches: 1. CDR3 region: CASRQGPYNSPLHL. In DNA form, the CDR3 reads TGCGCCAGCAGACAGGGGCCCTATAATTCACCCCTCCACCTT.

This chain joins TRBV7-9 and TRBJ2-1; D perhaps matches TRBD1 (6 bases). V was cut by 1 base and J by 7 bases, with 8 bases left in between. There are 13 residues in the CDR3. Germline assignment: CDR1 SEHNR and CDR2 FQNEAQ (reference sequence). The CDR3 DNA follows: TGTGCCAGCAGCTTAGTTAGGGGGAATGAGCAGTTCTTC. Translation gives CASSLVRGNEQFF.

The rearrangement uses TRBV6-5 and TRBJ2-7, with 8 nucleotides matching TRBD1. This CDR3 has 16 amino acids. Germline loops: CDR1 MNHEY, CDR2 SVGAGI. V lost 0 bases, J lost 2 bases, and 6 bases stayed unmatched. Here the CDR3 reads CASSYSTGQVTYEQYF. CDR3 DNA: TGTGCCAGCAGTTACTCGACGGGACAGGTAACCTACGAGCAGTACTTC.

This chain links TRBV2 with TRBJ2-5, with D maybe TRBD2 (6 bases). Germline V CDR1 and CDR2: SNHLY, FYNNEI. The CDR3 loop spans 13 amino acids. The V end was cut by 10 bases, the J end by 3 bases, with 15 bases between. DNA of the CDR3: TGTGCCATCCTTTCTAGCGCAGAAGAGACCCAGTACTTC. Translation: CAILSSAEETQYF. The full variable domain, rest sourced from reference TRBV2 and TRBJ2-5, is EPEVTQTPSHQVTQMGQEVILRCVPISNHLYFYWYRQILGQKVEFLVSFYNNEISEKSEIFDDQFSVERPDGSNFTLKIRSTKLEDSAMYFCAILSSAEETQYFGPGTRLLVL.

This chain uses TRBV29-1 with TRBJ1-1; the D gene is possibly TRBD1 (5 bases). Germline CDR1 SQVTM, CDR2 ANQGSEA. The CDR3 contains 14 residues. Trimming cost V 3 bases and J 5 bases, with 16 bases left between them. The CDR3 nucleotides read TGCAGCGTTGAGAGGCGGGGGTTGGGGACTGAAGCTTTCTTT. Amino acid sequence: CSVERRGLGTEAFF.

CDR3 amino acids: CASSLAPGYNEQFF. The CDR3 DNA is TGTGCCAGCAGCTTAGCTCCGGGGTACAATGAGCAGTTCTTC. The V gene is TRBV7-2, the J gene TRBJ2-1; perhaps TRBD2 as D (5 bases). Trimming left V 0 bases short and J 4 bases short, with 7 bases between. Germline CDR1 SGHTA, CDR2 FQGNSA. The length of the CDR3 is 14 residues.

The gene calls are TRBV28 and TRBJ1-5, with a possible D match to TRBD1 (6 bases). The CDR3 totals 15 residues. Germline CDR1 and CDR2: MDHEN and SYDVKM. Trimming stripped 5 bases from V and 2 bases from J, with 13 bases between. The CDR3 is CASSPTGNRNQPQHF. In DNA, the CDR3 is TGTGCCAGCAGTCCTACAGGGAATCGCAATCAGCCCCAGCATTTT. Full variable domain (outside the CDR3, taken from reference TRBV28 and TRBJ1-5): DVKVTQSSRYLVKRTGEKVFLECVQDMDHENMFWYRQDPGLGLRLIYFSYDVKMKEKGDIPEGYSVSREKKERFSLILESASTNQTSMYLCASSPTGNRNQPQHFGDGTRLSIL.

The chain carries TRBV13 and TRBJ1-1; tentatively, D is TRBD1 (5 bases). This CDR3 spans 13 amino acids. Germline V lookup: CDR1 PRHDT, CDR2 FYEKMQ (reference sequence). V was cut by 5 bases and J by 4 bases, with 11 bases left in between. The CDR3 DNA follows: TGTGCCAGCAGCCCGCCTGGGGCCACTGAAGCTTTCTTT. Its protein is CASSPPGATEAFF. Combining the CDR3 with reference TRBV13 and TRBJ1-1 gives the whole variable domain AAGVIQSPRHLIKEKRETATLKCYPIPRHDTVYWYQQGPGQDPQFLISFYEKMQSDKGSIPDRFSAQQFSDYHSELNMSSLELGDSALYFCASSPPGATEAFFGQGTRLTVV.

The chain joins TRBV4-1 to TRBJ1-5; perhaps TRBD1 as D (6 bases). V gave up 0 bases and J gave up 4 bases, with 19 bases separating them. The CDR3 extends over 18 amino acids. The germline V gene has CDR1 MGHRA and CDR2 YSYEKL. Here the CDR3 DNA reads TGCGCCAGCAGCCAAGAGGGTACAGGGAAGGTTGGGAATCAGCCCCAGCATTTT. Protein: CASSQEGTGKVGNQPQHF.

The rearrangement links TRBV27 to TRBJ1-5; D is uncertain. Germline V gene sequence: CDR1 MNHEY, CDR2 SMNVEV (reference sequence). Trimming took 5 bases from V and 2 from J, leaving 10 bases between them. The CDR3 runs to 14 residues. The CDR3 nucleotides read TGTGCCAGCAGTCCCTTGGGCCGCAATCAGCCCCAGCATTTT. This codes for CASSPLGRNQPQHF.

The chain couples TRBV9 to TRBJ1-1, with no clear D. This CDR3 is 15 amino acids long. V was pared by 0 bases and J by 0 bases, with 9 bases between. CDR1 and CDR2 from the germline V gene are SGDLS and YYNGEE. The CDR3 loop is CASSVARGLNTEAFF. The CDR3 coding sequence is TGTGCCAGCAGCGTAGCACGGGGTTTGAACACTGAAGCTTTCTTT.

The chain recombines TRBV7-9 with TRBJ2-7; 10 bases align to TRBD2. Germline loops: CDR1 SEHNR, CDR2 FQNEAQ (reference sequence). This CDR3 comprises 15 residues. J lost 5 bases, V lost 5 bases, and 9 bases had no gene match. The CDR3 bases are TGTGCCAGCAGCAACCGACTAGCGGGCTACCACGAGCAGTACTTC. Amino acids: CASSNRLAGYHEQYF.

The chain links TRBV4-3 to TRBJ2-7; D may be TRBD2 (5 bases). The CDR3 has 15 amino acids. Trimming pared 0 bases from V and 0 bases from J, leaving 9 bases between. In germline, CDR1 is LGHNA, CDR2 YSLEER. In nucleotides, the CDR3 is TGCGCCAGCAGCCAAGATGGAGGCAGCTCCTACGAGCAGTACTTC. This translates into CASSQDGGSSYEQYF.

The V and J genes are TRBV6-5 and TRBJ2-7, with 9 bases lining up with TRBD1. V was pared by 5 bases and J by 5 bases, with 7 bases of the junction left unmatched. This CDR3 region has 14 residues. CDR1 and CDR2 (germline): MNHEY, SVGAGI. The CDR3 sequence is CASSTGTGLDEQYF. Written as DNA, the CDR3 is TGTGCCAGCAGTACCGGGACAGGGTTGGACGAGCAGTACTTC.

The gene calls are TRBV11-2 and TRBJ2-2; D is unresolved. Trimming removed 3 bases from V and 0 bases from J, with 11 bases in between. The CDR3 extends over 16 amino acids. Germline assignment: CDR1 SGHAT and CDR2 FQNNGV. The CDR3 reads CASSLSDRANTGELFF. The CDR3 coding sequence is TGTGCCAGCAGCTTGTCGGATAGGGCGAACACCGGGGAGCTGTTTTTT.

V is TRBV2 and J is TRBJ1-2; D ambiguous. The germline V gene has CDR1 SNHLY and CDR2 FYNNEI. The CDR3 extends over 16 amino acids. The V end lost 2 bases, the J end lost 4 bases, and 17 bases lay between the germline ends. In DNA, the CDR3 is TGTGCCAGCAGTGAATGGACGGTCATTTCTGCCTATGGCTACACCTTC. It encodes CASSEWTVISAYGYTF.

This sequence joins TRBV19 and TRBJ2-7; possible D gene TRBD1, 6 bases. V was clipped by 5 bases and J by 3 bases, with 14 bases between them. CDR3 length: 14 amino acids. CDR1 is LNHDA and CDR2 is SQIVND in the germline V gene (reference sequence). CDR3 sequence: CASSFRGTDYEQYF. In DNA, the CDR3 is TGTGCCAGTAGTTTCAGGGGAACCGACTACGAGCAGTACTTC.

CDR3 sequence reads: CASSVGGKTYNEQFF. Written as DNA, the CDR3 is TGTGCCAGCAGCGTAGGAGGCAAGACCTACAATGAGCAGTTCTTC. The rearrangement joins TRBV9 to TRBJ2-1, with D unresolved. Germline V CDR1 and CDR2: SGDLS, YYNGEE. CDR3 length equals 15 residues. The V end was cut by 0 bases, the J end by 2 bases, with 9 bases between.

V gene TRBV6-6 combines with J gene TRBJ1-3; D gene unclear. The CDR3 has 11 amino acids. Between the trimmed V and J ends, which lost 4 bases and 3 bases, there was a span of 1 base. CDR1 and CDR2 from the germline V gene are MNHNY and SVGAGI (reference sequence). CDR3 DNA: TGTGCCAGCAGTTTTGGAAACACCATATATTTT. Its protein product is CASSFGNTIYF.

The chain employs TRBV7-6 and TRBJ1-4; D gene unclear. CDR1 SGHVS and CDR2 FNYEAQ come from the germline V gene. Trimming left V 3 bases short and J 8 bases short, with 13 bases between. The CDR3 is made up of 14 amino acids. CDR3 sequence (DNA): TGTGCCAGCAGCTTGAGGACCCACGGAGAAAAACTGTTTTTT. Amino acids: CASSLRTHGEKLFF.

The chain couples TRBV2 to TRBJ2-1, with 7 bases identical to TRBD2. The CDR3 spans 18 residues. Germline CDR1 and CDR2: SNHLY and FYNNEI. V dropped 6 bases and J dropped 2; count of bases not matched to a gene: 16. The CDR3 here is CASRRTRSPSTPYNEQFF. CDR3 sequence (DNA): TGTGCCAGCAGGCGGACTAGAAGCCCCTCCACACCCTACAATGAGCAGTTCTTC. Full variable domain (outside the CDR3, taken from reference TRBV2 and TRBJ2-1): EPEVTQTPSHQVTQMGQEVILRCVPISNHLYFYWYRQILGQKVEFLVSFYNNEISEKSEIFDDQFSVERPDGSNFTLKIRSTKLEDSAMYFCASRRTRSPSTPYNEQFFGPGTRLTVL.